This T cell receptor beta chain was obtained from a study of T cells after yellow fever vaccination. Looked up from germline, CDR1 is DFQATT and CDR2 is SNEGSKA (reference sequence). The V end was cut by 7 bases, the J end by 2 bases, with 14 bases between. This CDR3 has 13 residues. TCRdb called the 5' RACE reads again in MiXCR, with one record for every CDR3 protein. In the table there are about 350,000 distinct CDR3 sequences, roughly 8.6% of which are singletons. The sample in question was PBMCs, obtained roughly seven weeks after the first yellow fever vaccination. The sequence was obtained from a man aged 18 to 29 who received the YFV17D yellow fever vaccine. The chain employs TRBV20-1 and TRBJ1-2; a weak D match, TRBD1 (5 bases). The CDR3 is CSVNQGTNYGYTF. The CDR3 nucleotides read TGCAGTGTTAATCAGGGAACCAACTATGGCTACACCTTC.